The 22 T cell receptor beta chains given below trace back to one sample, sequenced in a study of Graves' ophthalmopathy and Graves' hyperthyroidism. Scientists amplified the TCR beta CDR3 regions from RNA transcripts. Following a first-round RT-PCR that used HTBI primers, a second-round multiplex PCR was carried out. TCRdb passed the multiplex PCR reads through MiXCR, listing each CDR3 protein once. The sample lists just over 600,000 distinct CDR3 sequences, about 20% occurring once. The sequenced sample consisted of peripheral blood. The source of these receptors is a woman younger than 35 with stable Graves' hyperthyroidism. Some clones in this sample may be carry-over from other donors' samples.

There are a few counts of this clonotype. J is TRBJ1-5 and V is TRBV12-3 or TRBV12-4; D may be TRBD1 (6 bases). V lost 5 bases, J lost 1 base, and 15 bases lay in between. The length of the CDR3 is 16 residues. CDR3 amino acids: CASSPRQAASNQPQHF. CDR3 nucleotide sequence: TGTGCCAGCAGTCCACGACAGGCGGCGAGCAATCAGCCCCAGCATTTT.

This clonotype was seen ten or more times. The chain recombines TRBV6-1 with TRBJ2-5; D not certain. The CDR3 runs 14 residues. V was shortened by 3 bases and J by 0 bases, with 8 bases between the two germline ends. Germline CDR1 MNHNS, CDR2 SASEGT. The CDR3 region is CASSDGPYQETQYF. CDR3 DNA sequence: TGTGCCAGCAGTGACGGGCCTTACCAAGAGACCCAGTACTTC.

The sample holds many counts of this clonotype. CDR3 sequence: CASSLSRAYRVHEQYF. In DNA, the CDR3 is TGTGCCAGCAGTCTATCTCGGGCGTACAGGGTCCACGAGCAGTACTTC. The chain uses TRBV28 and TRBJ2-7; tentative D call: TRBD1 (6 bases). Looked up from germline, CDR1 is MDHEN and CDR2 is SYDVKM. This CDR3 is 16 amino acids long. Trimming shortened V by 5 bases and J by 5 bases, and 22 bases separated the two germline ends.

This clonotype has at least ten counts. The rearrangement joins TRBV7-2 to TRBJ1-2; D not resolved. Between the trimmed V and J ends, which lost 7 bases and 6 bases, there was a span of 15 bases. Germline CDR1 is SGHTA and CDR2 is FQGNSA. The CDR3 length is 13 residues. In DNA form, the CDR3 reads TGTGCCAGCACCCGTAGAGGCTCTGATGGCTACACCTTC. Translation: CASTRRGSDGYTF.

This clonotype has only a few counts. The J gene is TRBJ1-1, the V gene TRBV7-3; 10 positions agree with TRBD1. Germline CDR1 and CDR2: SGHTA and FQGTGA. Trimming took 5 bases from V and 6 from J; bases not matched to a gene: 6. The CDR3 is 14 residues long. CDR3 DNA sequence: TGTGCCAGCAGCCCAGGACAGGGGGTCCCTGAAGCTTTCTTT. Protein: CASSPGQGVPEAFF.

This chain connects TRBV7-9 to TRBJ2-5; perhaps TRBD2 as D (6 bases). The CDR3 spans 14 residues. Per germline, CDR1 SEHNR and CDR2 FQNEAQ (reference sequence). Trimming removed 6 bases from V and 4 bases from J, with 15 bases in between. The chain's CDR3 is CASRRAGPSETQYF. For the CDR3, the DNA is TGTGCCAGCAGACGAGCGGGCCCCTCAGAGACCCAGTACTTC.

This clonotype was seen repeatedly, ten times or more. This may be a read error, as it is one base from a much larger clone. The chain joins TRBV6-5 to TRBJ2-7; 9 nucleotides line up with TRBD2. CDR3 length: 14 residues. The V gene end was trimmed by 6 bases and the J gene end by 2 bases; junction bases not matched to a gene: 5. Germline assignment: CDR1 MNHEY and CDR2 SVGAGI. CDR3 nucleotides: TGTGCCAGCAGATCCGGGACTAGCCCCTACGAGCAGTACTTC. This encodes CASRSGTSPYEQYF.

This clonotype was picked up many times. The chain uses TRBV20-1 and TRBJ2-5; D might be TRBD1 or TRBD2, each matching 5 bases. The CDR3 spans 12 residues. The germline V gene has CDR1 DFQATT and CDR2 SNEGSKA (reference sequence). The V and J ends lost 6 bases and 1 base respectively, with 9 bases between them. The CDR3 loop reads CSAPGPQETQYF. The CDR3 bases are TGCAGTGCCCCGGGGCCCCAAGAGACCCAGTACTTC.

V gene TRBV6-5 combines with J gene TRBJ2-7; 7 nucleotides line up with TRBD1. The CDR3 spans 16 residues. CDR1 and CDR2 (germline): MNHEY, SVGAGI. The V gene end was trimmed by 4 bases and the J gene end by 2 bases; junction bases not matched to a gene: 11. The CDR3 is CASSSPRQGLAYEQYF. CDR3 DNA sequence: TGTGCCAGCAGTTCCCCAAGACAGGGTCTCGCCTACGAGCAGTACTTC.

This clonotype was recorded many times. The chain links TRBV20-1 to TRBJ2-5; D ambiguous. Germline-derived CDR1 and CDR2 are DFQATT and SNEGSKA (reference sequence). The CDR3 extends over 14 amino acids. The V end was cut by 0 bases, the J end by 0 bases, with 8 bases between. The CDR3 region is CSAREGWYQETQYF. Written as DNA, the CDR3 is TGCAGTGCTAGAGAGGGGTGGTACCAAGAGACCCAGTACTTC.

This clonotype occurred many times. The chain couples TRBV7-9 to TRBJ2-2, with 11 bases aligning to TRBD2. Losses at the gene ends were 5 bases for V and 3 bases for J; bases not matched to a gene: 2. Germline V CDR1 and CDR2: SEHNR, FQNEAQ (reference sequence). The CDR3 sequence is 15 residues long. The CDR3 loop reads CASSHSGRDTGELFF. DNA of the CDR3: TGTGCCAGCAGCCATAGCGGGAGGGACACCGGGGAGCTGTTTTTT.

This rearrangement joins TRBV28 to TRBJ1-5; D gene uncertain. Germline V gene data show CDR1 as MDHEN and CDR2 as SYDVKM. The CDR3 spans 14 residues. V dropped 4 bases and J dropped 3 bases, with 10 bases sitting between them. The CDR3 DNA reads as TGTGCCAGCAGTTCAGCGCTTTCCAATCAGCCCCAGCATTTT. Its protein product is CASSSALSNQPQHF.

This clonotype was recorded many times. The V and J genes are TRBV28 and TRBJ1-6; no clear D gene. This CDR3 has 14 residues. Between the trimmed V and J ends, which lost 6 bases and 3 bases, there was a span of 9 bases. Germline V CDR1 and CDR2: MDHEN, SYDVKM. The CDR3 DNA reads as TGTGCCAGCAGGGTTTCGATCTATAATTCACCCCTCCACTTT. Its protein is CASRVSIYNSPLHF.

This clonotype was counted many times. The chain uses TRBV6-1 and TRBJ2-3; TRBD1 agrees at 10 bases. V lost 0 bases to trimming and J lost 3 bases; unmatched junction nucleotides: 0. The CDR3 is 15 amino acids. The germline gives CDR1 MNHNS, CDR2 SASEGT. In DNA, the CDR3 is TGTGCCAGCAGTGAAGCGGGACAGGGGACAGATACGCAGTATTTT. Its protein is CASSEAGQGTDTQYF.

This clonotype turned up a few times. The chain carries TRBV6-5 and TRBJ1-6, with D tentatively TRBD1 (5 bases). Trimming cost V 0 bases and J 6 bases, with 9 bases left between them. The germline V gene encodes CDR1 MNHEY and CDR2 SVGAGI. The length of the CDR3 is 15 residues. The CDR3 coding sequence is TGTGCCAGCAGTTACTCGAACAGGATTAATTCACCCCTCCACTTT. This codes for CASSYSNRINSPLHF.

A few counts support this clonotype. The rearrangement links TRBV6-1 to TRBJ2-5; D ambiguous. The length of the CDR3 is 14 residues. Trimming left V 6 bases short and J 1 base short, with 12 bases between. Germline V gene lookup returns CDR1 MNHNS and CDR2 SASEGT. The CDR3 reads CASRPNPAQETQYF. The CDR3, as DNA: TGTGCCAGCAGACCGAATCCCGCCCAAGAGACCCAGTACTTC.

This clonotype has a handful of counts. Since no conserved phenylalanine or tryptophan closes the CDR3, a read error is the likely cause. The V gene is TRBV30, the J gene TRBJ1-1; TRBD1 might be the D (5 bases). This CDR3 spans 14 amino acids. Trimming removed 4 bases at V and 5 bases at J, with 17 bases between. Per germline, CDR1 GTSNPN and CDR2 SVGIG (reference sequence). Here the CDR3 reads CAWIGASRGTEAFL. In DNA form, the CDR3 reads TGTGCCTGGATAGGGGCCTCCCGTGGGACTGAAGCTTTCCTT.

The sample holds many counts of this clonotype. The chain employs TRBV12-3 or TRBV12-4 and TRBJ1-1; TRBD1 is a possible D gene (5 bases). Trimming pared 6 bases from V and 6 bases from J, leaving 20 bases between. The CDR3 covers 15 residues. Written as DNA, the CDR3 is TGTGCCAGCAGGAATACGGGACTTAAGGAGGCTGAAGCTTTCTTT. Protein: CASRNTGLKEAEAFF.

Many counts were recorded for this clonotype. The V call is TRBV6-5, the J call TRBJ1-2, with D possibly being TRBD1 (6 bases). The V and J ends lost 0 bases and 2 bases respectively, with 13 bases between them. The CDR3 totals 16 residues. Germline assignment: CDR1 MNHEY and CDR2 SVGAGI. DNA of the CDR3: TGTGCCAGCAGTTACTCAAATCGACAGGCCAACTATGGCTACACCTTC. Residues: CASSYSNRQANYGYTF.

This chain links TRBV10-3 with TRBJ1-2, with 8 bases aligning to TRBD1. Germline values: CDR1 ENHRY, CDR2 SYGVKD. V dropped 8 bases and J dropped 8; count of bases not matched to a gene: 22. This CDR3 contains 17 residues. CDR3 in amino acids: CAISGQGMEFGDYGYTF. CDR3 bases: TGTGCCATCTCCGGACAGGGAATGGAGTTTGGGGATTACGGCTACACCTTC.

V is TRBV18 and J is TRBJ2-7; no reliable D call. Trimming removed 3 bases at V and 7 bases at J, with 13 bases between. CDR3 length: 13 amino acids. CDR1 and CDR2 from the germline V gene are KGHSH and LQKENI. The CDR3 region is CASSPDPGWEQYF. CDR3 bases: TGTGCCAGCTCACCGGACCCCGGATGGGAGCAGTACTTC.

This clonotype came up many times. The chain employs TRBV20-1 and TRBJ1-2; the D is unclear. Trimming removed 7 bases at V and 4 bases at J, with 16 bases between. CDR1 is DFQATT and CDR2 is SNEGSKA in the germline V gene (reference sequence). The CDR3 has 13 residues. CDR3: CSGYGSFLYGYTF. The CDR3 region has the DNA TGCAGTGGCTACGGCTCATTCCTCTATGGCTACACCTTC.